The source of this TCR beta chain is a study of cytomegalovirus exposure and HLA in healthy donors. PCR employed 60 Vbeta and 13 Jbeta primers. Generated by immunoSEQ multiplex PCR, the TCRdb table keeps only in-frame clones and is missing some. The sample holds about 250,000 clones, 65% to 85% seen once. This TCR was recovered from a female donor in good health and CMV-seronegative. Sequencing was performed on PBMCs.

DNA for the CDR3: TGTGCCAGCAGTTTGGAGGGAGATGCAGATACGCAGTATTTT. This sequence encodes CASSLEGDADTQYF. The J gene is TRBJ2-3, the V gene TRBV6-5, with D perhaps matching TRBD2 (6 bases). Germline CDR1 and CDR2: MNHEY and SVGAGI. The CDR3 consists of 14 residues. Trimming cost V 4 bases and J 4 bases, with 12 bases left between them.